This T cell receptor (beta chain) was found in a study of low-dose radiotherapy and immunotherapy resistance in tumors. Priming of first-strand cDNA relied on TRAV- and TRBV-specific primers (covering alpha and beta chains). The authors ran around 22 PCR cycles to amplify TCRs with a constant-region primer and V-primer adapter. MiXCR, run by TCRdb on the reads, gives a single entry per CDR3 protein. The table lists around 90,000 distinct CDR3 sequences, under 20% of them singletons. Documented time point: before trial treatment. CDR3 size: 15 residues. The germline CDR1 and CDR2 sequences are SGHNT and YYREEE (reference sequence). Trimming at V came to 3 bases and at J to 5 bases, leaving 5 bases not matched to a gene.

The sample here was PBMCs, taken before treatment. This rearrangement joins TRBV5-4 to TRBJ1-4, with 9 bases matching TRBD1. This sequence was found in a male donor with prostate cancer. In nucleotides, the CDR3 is TGTGCCAGCAGCTCGGGGACAGGGAGGAATGAAAAACTGTTTTTT. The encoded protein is CASSSGTGRNEKLFF.